This T cell receptor (beta chain) was sequenced for a study of T-cell memory formation after mild COVID-19. Study details: Each donor largely had its own TCR clusters.

CDR3 length: 15 residues. CDR1 is MDHEN, CDR2 SYDVKM, per germline. The trim removed 6 bases at V and 6 bases at J, leaving 10 bases unmatched. Of note for this clonotype: Its antigen is still unknown.

Findings and caveats of the study: Cross-reactive memory seemingly joined, as some responding clones were found in pre-infection memory. CD4/CD8 balance characterized clones contracting day 15 to 85, and CD4+ skew characterized later expanders.

In TCRdb, the 5' RACE reads were re-called with MiXCR into one record per CDR3 protein. Among nearly 350,000 distinct CDR3 sequences, over 10% were seen once, and the ten largest hold about 22%. The rearrangement joins TRBV28 to TRBJ2-1, with TRBD1 identical over 8 bases. This clonotype was sampled from a man between 18 and 35 years old who had mild COVID-19 (a few samples of this study predate the infection). Cell type and time point are not known. Source material: PBMCs or a T cell subset sorted from them (not recorded which). The CDR3 sequence: CASSLTGTGVNEQFF. CDR3 bases: TGTGCCAGCAGCCTTACCGGGACAGGAGTCAATGAGCAGTTCTTC.